A single sample gave rise to the 31 T cell receptor beta chains below, sequenced in a study of shared clonotypes between healthy human individuals. The data were produced by immunoSEQ multiplex PCR, yet TCRdb's version contains in-frame clones alone and is incomplete. Here the sample spans around 1.4 million clones, approximately 98.5% being singletons. The sequencing input was naive CD4+ T cells sorted from blood. Subset noted: CD45RA+ positively selected. These receptor sequences come from a man aged 30 to 39 in good health.

The rearrangement joins TRBV19 to TRBJ2-7; the D is unclear. The V gene lost 2 bases and the J gene lost 2 bases, with 4 bases spanning the gap. Looked up from germline, CDR1 is LNHDA and CDR2 is SQIVND (reference sequence). The CDR3 totals 12 residues. Written as DNA, the CDR3 is TGTGCCAGTAGTATACGTCCCTACGAGCAGTACTTC. Translating it yields CASSIRPYEQYF.

The V call is TRBV9, the J call TRBJ2-1, with D maybe TRBD2 (5 bases). V was pared by 1 base and J by 3 bases, with 14 bases between. CDR1 and CDR2 from the germline V gene are SGDLS and YYNGEE. The CDR3 sequence is 16 residues long. The CDR3 DNA is TGTGCCAGCAGCGTAACCACTAGGGTTGGCTACAATGAGCAGTTCTTC. This gives the protein CASSVTTRVGYNEQFF.

The rearrangement links TRBV5-1 to TRBJ1-3; D remains unclear. Looked up from germline, CDR1 is SGHRS and CDR2 is YFSETQ. This CDR3 comprises 15 residues. Deletions cut 0 bases from V and 8 bases from J, with 15 bases between. The DNA of the CDR3 is TGCGCCAGCAGCTTGGACGGCAAGAGGATAGACACCATATATTTT. As protein: CASSLDGKRIDTIYF.

The chain has TRBV7-6 and TRBJ2-3, with D perhaps TRBD1 (6 bases). Trimming took 6 bases from V and 2 from J, leaving 12 bases between them. The V gene's germline CDR1 is SGHVS and CDR2 FNYEAQ. This CDR3 is 14 amino acids long. The CDR3 sequence: CASSRRDNTDTQYF. CDR3 coding DNA: TGTGCCAGCAGTCGACGGGACAACACAGATACGCAGTATTTT.

This chain uses TRBV9 with TRBJ2-1; D may be TRBD2 (5 bases). The ends were cut back, 0 bases at V and 2 bases at J, with 9 bases in the middle. The germline V gene has CDR1 SGDLS and CDR2 YYNGEE. The CDR3 spans 15 residues. The CDR3 sequence: CASSVGGLTYNEQFF. CDR3 coding DNA: TGTGCCAGCAGCGTAGGAGGACTGACCTACAATGAGCAGTTCTTC.

CDR3 in amino acids: CASSLFWGGTYEQYF. The CDR3 DNA reads as TGTGCCAGCAGCTTATTTTGGGGCGGTACCTACGAGCAGTACTTC. This chain links TRBV7-3 with TRBJ2-7; tentatively, D is TRBD1 (5 bases). Germline-derived CDR1 and CDR2 are SGHTA and FQGTGA. This CDR3 has 15 amino acids. V gave up 2 bases and J gave up 2 bases, with 13 bases separating them.

The V and J genes are TRBV11-2 and TRBJ1-1, with D maybe TRBD1 (6 bases). CDR3 length equals 13 residues. Germline V gives CDR1 SGHAT, CDR2 FQNNGV. V was trimmed by 0 bases and J by 4 bases, leaving 6 bases between them. The CDR3 spells CASSLEGATEAFF. The CDR3 DNA reads TGTGCCAGCAGCTTAGAGGGGGCCACTGAAGCTTTCTTT. Together with reference TRBV11-2 and TRBJ1-1, the CDR3 gives the full variable domain: EAGVAQSPRYKIIEKRQSVAFWCNPISGHATLYWYQQILGQGPKLLIQFQNNGVVDDSQLPKDRFSAERLKGVDSTLKIQPAKLEDSAVYLCASSLEGATEAFFGQGTRLTVV.

The chain couples TRBV5-4 to TRBJ1-2; D is unresolved. Deletions cut 4 bases from V and 7 bases from J, with 17 bases between. CDR1 SGHNT and CDR2 YYREEE come from the germline V gene (reference sequence). This CDR3 has 14 amino acids. The CDR3 reads CASSLGPRIGGYTF. The CDR3 DNA reads TGTGCCAGCAGCCTAGGGCCCAGAATAGGTGGCTACACCTTC.

In regard to this clone: This CDR3 is also generated by other DNA sequences in the sample. The chain recombines TRBV5-1 with TRBJ2-1; 13 bases map to TRBD2. CDR1 is SGHRS, CDR2 YFSETQ, per germline. CDR3 length: 16 residues. V trimming: 0 bases; J trimming: 7 bases; junction bases outside the gene matches: 4. CDR3 DNA: TGCGCCAGCAGCTTGGAACTAGCGGGAGGGCGAAATGAGCAGTTCTTC. The encoded protein is CASSLELAGGRNEQFF.

The V gene is TRBV7-2, the J gene TRBJ2-2; D is undetermined. Per germline, CDR1 SGHTA and CDR2 FQGNSA. The germline V and J ends were trimmed by 0 bases and 7 bases, with 3 bases remaining between them. CDR3 size: 12 residues. The CDR3 DNA follows: TGTGCCAGCAGCTTAGCCCTCGGGGAGCTGTTTTTT. Translated, it gives CASSLALGELFF.

The chain recombines TRBV18 with TRBJ1-3; no definite D call. Germline-derived CDR1 and CDR2 are KGHSH and LQKENI. The CDR3 runs to 16 residues. V lost 4 bases, J lost 4 bases, and 17 bases lay in between. The chain's CDR3 is CASSQVSLKSGNTIYF. DNA for the CDR3: TGTGCCAGCTCACAGGTATCCTTAAAGTCCGGAAACACCATATATTTT.

As for this clone: The sample carries other DNA sequences with the same CDR3. V gene TRBV7-9 combines with J gene TRBJ1-3; TRBD1 aligns across 7 bases. The CDR3 spans 14 residues. Germline V gives CDR1 SEHNR, CDR2 FQNEAQ (reference sequence). Losses at the gene ends were 5 bases for V and 4 bases for J; bases not matched to a gene: 5. In DNA, the CDR3 is TGTGCCAGCAGCCTCGACAGGGCGGGAAACACCATATATTTT. Translated: CASSLDRAGNTIYF.

This chain links TRBV28 with TRBJ1-2; D is unclear. The V end lost 5 bases, the J end lost 6 bases, and 4 bases lay between the germline ends. CDR1 and CDR2 (germline): MDHEN, SYDVKM. The CDR3 length is 10 residues. CDR3 sequence reads: CASSLNGYTF. CDR3 in DNA: TGTGCCAGCAGTCTTAATGGCTACACCTTC.

The chain links TRBV6-5 to TRBJ2-2; TRBD1 might be the D (6 bases). CDR3 length: 14 residues. CDR1 MNHEY and CDR2 SVGAGI come from the germline V gene. The V end lost 4 bases, the J end lost 5 bases, and 11 bases lay between the germline ends. The DNA of the CDR3 is TGTGCCAGCAGTTTCGGACAGATAACCGGGGAGCTGTTTTTT. This codes for CASSFGQITGELFF.

Details on this clone: Within the sample, other DNA sequences also encode this same CDR3. V is TRBV5-1 and J is TRBJ2-7; D might be TRBD2 (6 bases). V was pared by 3 bases and J by 4 bases, with 8 bases between. The CDR3 is 12 residues long. Germline CDR1 and CDR2: SGHRS and YFSETQ. The CDR3 nucleotides read TGCGCCAGCAGCTCGGGGGAGTACGAGCAGTACTTC. Translated: CASSSGEYEQYF.

This rearrangement joins TRBV10-3 to TRBJ1-2; the match to TRBD1 covers 8 bases. This CDR3 spans 14 amino acids. Unmatched junction bases numbered 7, after V lost 2 bases and J lost 8 bases. Germline CDR1 ENHRY, CDR2 SYGVKD. The CDR3 is CAISETETGVGYTF. CDR3 coding DNA: TGTGCCATCAGTGAGACAGAGACAGGGGTCGGCTACACCTTC.

J is TRBJ2-7 and V is TRBV9, with TRBD2 matching 7 bases. The CDR3 has 14 residues. The ends lost 0 bases at V and 7 bases at J; junction bases unmatched: 7. Germline V gives CDR1 SGDLS, CDR2 YYNGEE. Here the CDR3 reads CASSVDGRPGEQYF. CDR3 DNA: TGTGCCAGCAGCGTAGACGGGAGGCCAGGAGAGCAGTACTTC.

This rearrangement joins TRBV5-1 to TRBJ2-3; possible D gene TRBD1, 6 bases. Germline lookup yields CDR1 SGHRS and CDR2 YFSETQ. The CDR3 has 13 residues. Between the trimmed V and J ends, which lost 0 bases and 14 bases, there was a span of 16 bases. In DNA, the CDR3 is TGCGCCAGCAGCTTGGATAACGGGACACCTCGGTATTTT. Protein sequence: CASSLDNGTPRYF. The whole variable domain, filled in from reference TRBV5-1 and TRBJ2-3, reads KAGVTQTPRYLIKTRGQQVTLSCSPISGHRSVSWYQQTPGQGLQFLFEYFSETQRNKGNFPGRFSGRQFSNSRSEMNVSTLELGDSALYLCASSLDNGTPRYFGPGTRLTVL.

The gene calls are TRBV5-1 and TRBJ2-2, with D unresolved. Germline V gene lookup returns CDR1 SGHRS and CDR2 YFSETQ. The CDR3 contains 16 residues. V was clipped by 0 bases and J by 2 bases, with 11 bases between them. CDR3 DNA: TGCGCCAGCAGCTTGGGTGGCAGCTTCAACACCGGGGAGCTGTTTTTT. This translates into CASSLGGSFNTGELFF.

The chain is built from TRBV11-1 and TRBJ2-3; D remains unclear. Between the trimmed V and J ends, which lost 6 bases and 3 bases, there was a span of 10 bases. Germline loops: CDR1 SGHAT, CDR2 FQDESV (reference sequence). CDR3 length equals 13 residues. Here the CDR3 reads CASRQDMTDTQYF. Here the CDR3 DNA reads TGTGCCAGCAGGCAGGATATGACAGATACGCAGTATTTT.

This rearrangement joins TRBV11-2 to TRBJ2-1; either TRBD1 or TRBD2 may supply D (5 bases each). CDR3 length: 13 amino acids. Germline CDR1 and CDR2: SGHAT and FQNNGV. V was cut by 0 bases and J by 9 bases, with 9 bases left in between. CDR3 bases: TGTGCCAGCAGCTTAGAACTAGGGGCTGAGCAGTTCTTC. Its translation is CASSLELGAEQFF.

CDR3 DNA: TGTGCCAGCAGAAAGAAGACACCTCTAGGGCCAGATACGCAGTATTTT. It codes for CASRKKTPLGPDTQYF. J is TRBJ2-3 and V is TRBV28; the D is unclear. The CDR3 is made up of 16 amino acids. Trimming stripped 6 bases from V and 4 bases from J, with 20 bases between. CDR1 is MDHEN and CDR2 is SYDVKM in the germline V gene.

The genes are TRBV6-6 and TRBJ1-1; D is perhaps TRBD1 (5 bases). This CDR3 region has 14 residues. Germline V gives CDR1 MNHNY, CDR2 SVGAGI (reference sequence). V was trimmed by 7 bases and J by 5 bases, leaving 17 bases between them. This chain's CDR3 is CASTRQGSNTEAFF. Here the CDR3 DNA reads TGTGCCAGCACCCGGCAGGGCTCGAATACTGAAGCTTTCTTT.

J is TRBJ2-1 and V is TRBV11-2; 9 bases are shared with TRBD2. CDR1 and CDR2 (germline): SGHAT, FQNNGV. J was trimmed by 7 bases and V by 1 base; bases with no gene match: 5. The length of the CDR3 is 15 residues. CDR3 residues: CASSLVLAGANEQFF. Here the CDR3 DNA reads TGTGCCAGCAGCTTAGTGTTAGCGGGGGCTAATGAGCAGTTCTTC.

Notes on this clone: The missing conserved phenylalanine or tryptophan at the end of this CDR3 makes a read error likely. No DNA is shown, since the ends of the CDR3 on it are uncertain; the CDR3 is the one TCRdb lists. The V call is TRBV29-1, the J call TRBJ2-7; the DNA was not compared with TRBD1, the D call given in the table. Germline V gene lookup returns CDR1 SQVTM and CDR2 ANQGSEA. The CDR3 spans 12 amino acids, including both terminal residues. CDR3 in amino acids: CSVSHSGQAIYL.

CDR3 protein: CASNRGAEFPYEQYF. Written as DNA, the CDR3 is TGCGCCAGCAACCGGGGCGCAGAATTCCCCTACGAGCAGTACTTC. The rearrangement joins TRBV5-1 to TRBJ2-7; D possibly matches TRBD1 or TRBD2 (5 bases each). Germline assignment: CDR1 SGHRS and CDR2 YFSETQ. CDR3 size: 15 residues. V lost 6 bases and J 2 bases, leaving 18 bases between the germline ends.

The chain carries TRBV4-1 and TRBJ2-3, with TRBD1 identical over 9 bases. The CDR3 spans 17 residues. The V gene end was trimmed by 7 bases and the J gene end by 0 bases; junction bases not matched to a gene: 11. Germline values: CDR1 MGHRA, CDR2 YSYEKL. CDR3 protein: CASTSIYRGLSTDTQYF. CDR3 sequence (DNA): TGCGCCAGCACTTCGATCTACAGGGGGCTTAGCACAGATACGCAGTATTTT.

The rearrangement links TRBV19 to TRBJ2-1; TRBD2 matches 10 bases. The V gene end was trimmed by 7 bases and the J gene end by 5 bases; junction bases not matched to a gene: 14. The CDR3 sequence is 17 residues long. Germline values: CDR1 LNHDA, CDR2 SQIVND (reference sequence). The CDR3 sequence is CASKSAASGGENNEQFF. In nucleotides, the CDR3 is TGTGCCAGTAAAAGTGCGGCTAGCGGGGGAGAAAACAATGAGCAGTTCTTC.

J is TRBJ2-5 and V is TRBV27, with TRBD2 matching over 11 bases. The CDR3 is 16 amino acids. V was clipped by 4 bases and J by 0 bases; unmatched bases: 4. In germline, CDR1 is MNHEY, CDR2 SMNVEV (reference sequence). The CDR3 region has the DNA TGTGCCAGCAGTTCATGGACTAGCGGGTACCAAGAGACCCAGTACTTC. Translating it yields CASSSWTSGYQETQYF.

The chain carries TRBV29-1 and TRBJ2-1; 8 bases are shared with TRBD2. V lost 3 bases and J lost 9; bases outside the gene matches: 16. CDR1 is SQVTM and CDR2 is ANQGSEA in the germline V gene. The CDR3 consists of 16 residues. CDR3 bases: TGCAGCGTTGACCCAGGACTAGCCCACCTCAGGGGTGAGCAGTTCTTC. This sequence encodes CSVDPGLAHLRGEQFF.

The genes are TRBV2 and TRBJ1-5; D might be TRBD1 (5 bases). V lost 6 bases and J 5 bases, leaving 11 bases between the germline ends. The length of the CDR3 is 13 residues. Germline V gene sequence: CDR1 SNHLY, CDR2 FYNNEI. The CDR3 here is CASSGQQDQPQHF. In nucleotides, the CDR3 is TGTGCCAGCAGCGGACAACAGGATCAGCCCCAGCATTTT.